Listed below are T cell receptor beta chains from one sample, sequenced in a study of cytomegalovirus exposure and HLA in healthy donors. The assay was immunoSEQ multiplex PCR, and TCRdb's table has in-frame clones only and misses some. The top ten clones hold approximately 4.8% of a sample with around 150,000 clones, around 80% of them seen once. Sequencing was done on a sample of PBMCs. These receptors all come from a young man in good health. Each CDR3 is given with its conserved first and last residue. D genes are given only for firm matches. Clone sizes are given selectively: once, few, many, or a class where the clone is expanded.

j_call: TRBJ2-7
clone_size: few
d_call: TRBD1
v_call: TRBV5-1
cdr3_aa: CASSFSGTGPYEQYF
cdr3_nt: TGCGCCAGCAGCTTCTCCGGGACAGGACCCTACGAGCAGTACTTC

j_call: TRBJ2-7
clone_size: once
d_call: TRBD2
v_call: TRBV27
cdr3_aa: CATGTSGRYEQYF
cdr3_nt: TGTGCCACCGGGACTAGCGGGAGGTACGAGCAGTACTTC

j_call: TRBJ1-5
clone_size: .
d_call: TRBD1
v_call: TRBV19
cdr3_aa: CASSETGDPHQPQHF
cdr3_nt: TGTGCCAGTAGTGAAACAGGGGACCCACATCAGCCCCAGCATTTT

j_call: TRBJ2-3
clone_size: .
d_call: .
v_call: TRBV18
cdr3_aa: CASSPTGTSTDTQYF
cdr3_nt: TGTGCCAGCTCACCGACAGGAACAAGCACAGATACGCAGTATTTT

j_call: TRBJ2-7
clone_size: .
d_call: TRBD2
v_call: TRBV7-2
cdr3_aa: CASSPLAGVSYEQYF
cdr3_nt: TGTGCCAGCAGCCCTCTAGCGGGAGTCTCCTACGAGCAGTACTTC

j_call: TRBJ2-1
clone_size: .
d_call: TRBD2
v_call: TRBV10-3
cdr3_aa: CAISRGTSGDDEQFF
cdr3_nt: TGTGCCATCAGTCGCGGGACTAGCGGGGACGATGAGCAGTTCTTC

j_call: TRBJ2-7
clone_size: .
d_call: .
v_call: TRBV7-9
cdr3_aa: CASSFTQGREQYF
cdr3_nt: TGTGCCAGCAGCTTCACCCAGGGTCGCGAGCAGTACTTC

j_call: TRBJ2-1
clone_size: .
d_call: TRBD2
v_call: TRBV10-1
cdr3_aa: CASSGTSGGLDEQFF
cdr3_nt: TGCGCCAGCAGTGGTACTAGCGGGGGACTTGATGAGCAGTTCTTC

j_call: TRBJ2-3
clone_size: once
d_call: TRBD1
v_call: TRBV6-5
cdr3_aa: CASSYGTEMTDTQYF
cdr3_nt: TGTGCCAGCAGTTATGGGACAGAAATGACAGATACGCAGTATTTT

j_call: TRBJ2-1
clone_size: .
d_call: TRBD2
v_call: TRBV28
cdr3_aa: CASSSGTRDNEQFF
cdr3_nt: TGTGCCAGCAGTTCCGGGACTAGGGACAATGAGCAGTTCTTC

j_call: TRBJ2-2
clone_size: .
d_call: TRBD1
v_call: TRBV9
cdr3_aa: CASSDGDSRNTGELFF
cdr3_nt: TGTGCCAGCAGCGATGGGGACAGTCGGAACACCGGGGAGCTGTTTTTT

j_call: TRBJ1-5
clone_size: .
d_call: .
v_call: TRBV30
cdr3_aa: CAWSRTGFYQPQHF
cdr3_nt: TGTGCCTGGAGCAGAACAGGGTTCTATCAGCCCCAGCATTTT

j_call: TRBJ2-3
clone_size: .
d_call: .
v_call: TRBV6-5
cdr3_aa: CASRAGFYTDTQYF
cdr3_nt: TGTGCCAGCAGAGCAGGGTTCTACACAGATACGCAGTATTTT

j_call: TRBJ1-4
clone_size: .
d_call: TRBD1
v_call: TRBV5-5
cdr3_aa: CASSYADRAADEKLFF
cdr3_nt: TGTGCCAGCAGCTACGCCGACAGGGCGGCGGATGAAAAACTGTTTTTT

j_call: TRBJ1-1
clone_size: .
d_call: .
v_call: TRBV13
cdr3_aa: CASSPPQKMNTEAFF
cdr3_nt: TGTGCCAGCAGCCCACCTCAGAAGATGAACACTGAAGCTTTCTTT

j_call: TRBJ2-1
clone_size: .
d_call: TRBD1
v_call: TRBV5-8
cdr3_aa: CASSLWGRTGGRNEQFF
cdr3_nt: TGTGCCAGCAGCTTGTGGGGGAGAACAGGGGGGAGGAATGAGCAGTTCTTC

j_call: TRBJ1-3
clone_size: .
d_call: TRBD1
v_call: TRBV6-1
cdr3_aa: CASSEGQGTGNTIYF
cdr3_nt: TGTGCCAGCAGTGAAGGACAGGGGACGGGAAACACCATATATTTT

j_call: TRBJ2-1
clone_size: once
d_call: .
v_call: TRBV5-1
cdr3_aa: CASSLDRAYNEQFF
cdr3_nt: TGCGCCAGCAGCTTGGACAGGGCCTACAATGAGCAGTTCTTC

j_call: TRBJ2-1
clone_size: .
d_call: TRBD2
v_call: TRBV25-1
cdr3_aa: CASNDPSGSGVLFF
cdr3_nt: TGTGCCAGCAACGATCCTAGCGGGAGTGGGGTTCTGTTCTTC

j_call: TRBJ2-7
clone_size: .
d_call: TRBD1
v_call: TRBV11-3
cdr3_aa: CASSSGQGISEQYF
cdr3_nt: TGTGCCAGCAGCTCGGGACAGGGTATCTCCGAGCAGTACTTC